This T cell receptor (beta chain) was found in a study of blood T cell repertoires in COVID-19. Across the whole study: COVID-19 samples, acute and convalescent, were from the United States, Italy and Spain.

Methods used by the authors: Nucleated cell number was recorded as an estimate derived from reference gene primer amplification. Profiled with immunoSEQ multiplex PCR; TCRdb holds only in-frame clones, not every one. The DNA was the basis for D and trimming; V, J and clone size are from that table. Of tens of thousands of clones listed, about 90% are singletons. Trimming pared 5 bases from V and 0 bases from J, leaving 11 bases between. Germline lookup yields CDR1 MNHEY and CDR2 SVGAGI. This CDR3 is 15 amino acids long. V is TRBV6-5 and J is TRBJ2-1; D is perhaps TRBD2 (5 bases). The sequencing input was peripheral blood. This TCR came from a man aged 50-59 years with active or convalescent COVID-19. CDR3 amino acids: CASSRTSPSYNEQFF. DNA for the CDR3: TGTGCCAGCAGTAGGACTTCCCCCTCCTACAATGAGCAGTTCTTC.